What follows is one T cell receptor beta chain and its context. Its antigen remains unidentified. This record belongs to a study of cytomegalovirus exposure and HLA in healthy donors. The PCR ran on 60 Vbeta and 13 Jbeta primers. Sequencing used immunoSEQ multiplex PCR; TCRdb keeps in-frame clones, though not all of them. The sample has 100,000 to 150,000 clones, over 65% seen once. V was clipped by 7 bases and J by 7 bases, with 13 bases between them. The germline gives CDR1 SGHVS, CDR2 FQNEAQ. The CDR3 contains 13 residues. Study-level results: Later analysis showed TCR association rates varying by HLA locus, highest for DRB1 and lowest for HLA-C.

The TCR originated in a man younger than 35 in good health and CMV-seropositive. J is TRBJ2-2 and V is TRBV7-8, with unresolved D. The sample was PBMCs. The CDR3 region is CASTPLADGELFF. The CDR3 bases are TGTGCCAGCACCCCCCTGGCCGACGGGGAGCTGTTTTTT.